This T cell receptor (beta chain) stems from a study of CD8 T cells in ankylosing spondylitis. TCR beta libraries were made by quantitative 5'-RACE with molecular barcodes. A single record per CDR3 protein comes from TCRdb applying MiXCR to the 5' RACE reads. The sample shows under 950,000 distinct CDR3 sequences, over 15% of them seen only once. With regard to this clonotype: Antigen specificity is unknown.

General study points: In ankylosing spondylitis blood, a motif of roughly 8 highly homologous TCR beta variants appeared characteristic. Matched ankylosing spondylitis synovial fluid reportedly contained a significantly enriched population of disease-linked clones. Earlier authors reported some of these motif variants in reactive arthritis synovial fluid and blood.

This CDR3 has 15 residues. V lost 4 bases to trimming and J lost 5 bases; unmatched junction nucleotides: 8. CDR1 is ENHRY and CDR2 is SYGVKD in the germline V gene. The sequenced sample consisted of blood, either unsorted or a sorted T cell fraction (not recorded which). The sequence derives from a male donor with ankylosing spondylitis. The chain has TRBV10-3 and TRBJ1-2; 9 nucleotides line up with TRBD1. The DNA for the CDR3 is TGTGCCATCAGTGTCGGACAGGGGTTCGGGTATGGCTACACCTTC. Protein product: CAISVGQGFGYGYTF.